This T cell receptor (beta chain) was sequenced for a study of T cell responses to AZD1222 COVID-19 vaccine. Assay used: immunoSEQ multiplex PCR; TCRdb lists only in-frame clones, some missing. The sample has 100,000 or so clones; roughly 90% are singletons. Trimming removed 5 bases at V and 8 bases at J, with 12 bases between. CDR3 length: 13 amino acids. Germline loops: CDR1 ENHRY, CDR2 SYGVKD. As concerns this clone: Antigen unknown.

Study-wide points: Spike-specific TCR breadth and depth were elevated following two AZD1222 doses. The sample set comprised mostly white British donors with more females, and clonal diversity was possibly underestimated. Dominant at 160-218 and 743-854, vaccine-associated CD4 TCRs also spanned spike. Sampled repertoires all dated from after the peak T cell response.

The input for sequencing was peripheral blood, taken on day 0 of AZD1222 vaccination. The chain recombines TRBV10-3 with TRBJ1-4, with D maybe TRBD1 (5 bases). The TCR originated in an adult in good health. The CDR3 reads CAISKGREEKLFF. DNA for the CDR3: TGTGCCATCAGTAAGGGACGGGAGGAAAAACTGTTTTTT.